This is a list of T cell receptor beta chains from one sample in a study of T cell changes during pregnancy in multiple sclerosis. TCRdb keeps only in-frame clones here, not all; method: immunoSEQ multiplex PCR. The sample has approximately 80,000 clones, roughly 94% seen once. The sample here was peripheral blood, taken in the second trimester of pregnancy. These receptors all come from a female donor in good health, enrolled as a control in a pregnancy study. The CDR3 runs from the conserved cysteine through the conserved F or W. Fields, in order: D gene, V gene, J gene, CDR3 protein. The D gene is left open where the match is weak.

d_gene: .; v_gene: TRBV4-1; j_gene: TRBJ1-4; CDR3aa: CASSQVTEVEGLFF
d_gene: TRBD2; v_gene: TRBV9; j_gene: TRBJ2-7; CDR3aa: CASSFAGLAYEQYF
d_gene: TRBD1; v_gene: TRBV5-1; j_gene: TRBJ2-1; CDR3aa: CASSLVPGQTYNEQFF
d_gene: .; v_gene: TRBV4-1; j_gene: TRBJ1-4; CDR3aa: CASSQEREKLFF
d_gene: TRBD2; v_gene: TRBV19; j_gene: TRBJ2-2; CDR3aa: CASSLSGTSAGELFF
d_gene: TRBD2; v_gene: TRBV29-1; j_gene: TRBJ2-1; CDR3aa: CSGGPAGERSYNEQFF
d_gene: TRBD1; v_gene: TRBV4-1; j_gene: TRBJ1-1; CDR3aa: CASRHPGTVNTEAFF
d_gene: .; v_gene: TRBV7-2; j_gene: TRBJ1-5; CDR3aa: CASSNLRSGNQPQHF
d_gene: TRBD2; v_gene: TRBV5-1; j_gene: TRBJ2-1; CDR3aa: CASNLAGGPGNEQFF
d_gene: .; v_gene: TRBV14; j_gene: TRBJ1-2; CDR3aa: CASSPSERINYGYTF
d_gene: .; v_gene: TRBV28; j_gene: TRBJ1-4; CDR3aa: CASSLHATNEKLFF
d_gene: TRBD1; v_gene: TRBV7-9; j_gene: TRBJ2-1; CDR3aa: CASSPGQGTYNEQFF
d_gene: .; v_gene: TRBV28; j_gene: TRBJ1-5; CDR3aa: CASSPTRGYSNQPQHF
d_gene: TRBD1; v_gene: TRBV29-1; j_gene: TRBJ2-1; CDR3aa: CSVAPGGNEQFF
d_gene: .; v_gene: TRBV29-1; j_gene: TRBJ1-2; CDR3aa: CSVVTGYGYTF
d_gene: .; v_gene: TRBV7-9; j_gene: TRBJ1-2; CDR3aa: CASRETGLGYGYTF
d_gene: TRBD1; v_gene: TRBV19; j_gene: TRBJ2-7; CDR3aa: CASSFDRAYEQYF
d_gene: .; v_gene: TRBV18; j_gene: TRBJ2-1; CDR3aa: CASSPSPPSSYNEQFF
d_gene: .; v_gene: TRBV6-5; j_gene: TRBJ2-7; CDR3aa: CASRDSAYEQYF
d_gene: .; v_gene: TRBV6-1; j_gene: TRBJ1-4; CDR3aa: CASSHRNEKLFF
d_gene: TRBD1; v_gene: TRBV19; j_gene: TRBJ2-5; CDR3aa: CASSRDRVPSVQYF
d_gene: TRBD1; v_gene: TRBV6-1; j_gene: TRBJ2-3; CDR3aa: CASSSTGVGADTQYF
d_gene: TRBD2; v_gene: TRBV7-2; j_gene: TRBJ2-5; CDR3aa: CASSRTGTSMWETQYF
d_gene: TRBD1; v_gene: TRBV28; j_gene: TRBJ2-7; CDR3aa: CASSLTGGGDEQYF
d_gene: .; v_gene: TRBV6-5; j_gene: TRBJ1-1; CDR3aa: CASSYKSEGNTEAFF
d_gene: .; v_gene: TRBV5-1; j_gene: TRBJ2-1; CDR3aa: CASSLAGSVYNEQFF
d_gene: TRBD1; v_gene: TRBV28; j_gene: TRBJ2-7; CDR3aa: CASSRTGNEQYF
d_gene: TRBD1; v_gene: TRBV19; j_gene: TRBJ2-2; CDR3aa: CAVDRVNTHPGELFF
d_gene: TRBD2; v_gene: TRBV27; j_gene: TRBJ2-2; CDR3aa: CASSPGLSTGELFF
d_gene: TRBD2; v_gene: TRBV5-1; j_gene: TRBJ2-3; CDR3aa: CASSLELAKPTDTQYF
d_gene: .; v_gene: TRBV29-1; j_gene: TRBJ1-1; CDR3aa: CSVTGQHMNTEAFF
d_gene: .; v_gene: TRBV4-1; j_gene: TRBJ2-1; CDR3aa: CASSLLGQFYNEQFF
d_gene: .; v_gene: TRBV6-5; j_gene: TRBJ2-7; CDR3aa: CASSYRNSYEQYF
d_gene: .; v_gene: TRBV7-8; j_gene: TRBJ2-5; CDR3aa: CASSLGYSQETQYF
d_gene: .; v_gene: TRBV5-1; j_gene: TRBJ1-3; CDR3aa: CASSPDSATGNTIYF
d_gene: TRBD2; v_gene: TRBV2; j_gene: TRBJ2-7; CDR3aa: CASARLAGGYEQYF
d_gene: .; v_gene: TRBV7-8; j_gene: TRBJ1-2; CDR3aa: CASSPPSSPGQF
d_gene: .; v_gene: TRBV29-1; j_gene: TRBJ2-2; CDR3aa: CSVEEGGVANTGELFF
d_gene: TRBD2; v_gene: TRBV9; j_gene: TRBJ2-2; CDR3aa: CASSVDPSGRTGELFF
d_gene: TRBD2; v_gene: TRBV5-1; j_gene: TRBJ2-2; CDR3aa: CASTGTSNTGELFF
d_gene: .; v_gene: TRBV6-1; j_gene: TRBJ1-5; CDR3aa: CASSLLGGSNQPQHF
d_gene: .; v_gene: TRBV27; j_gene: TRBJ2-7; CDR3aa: CASSFIGGTYEQYF
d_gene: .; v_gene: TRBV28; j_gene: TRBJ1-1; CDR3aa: CASSLQGWFNTEAFF
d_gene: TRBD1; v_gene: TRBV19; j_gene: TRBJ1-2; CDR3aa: CASSADRGYGYTF
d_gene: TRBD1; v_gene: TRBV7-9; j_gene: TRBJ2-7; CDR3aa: CASSQPGTGFYEQYF
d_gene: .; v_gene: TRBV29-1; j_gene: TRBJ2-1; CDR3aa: CSVEDPYSEQFF